The rows below give T cell receptor beta chains drawn from one sample of a study of beta chain features in type 1 diabetes. Measured with immunoSEQ multiplex PCR; TCRdb has only the in-frame clones, and not every one. This table holds 900,000 or so clones, 15% to 20% found once. The material sequenced was naive CD4+ T cells from blood. All receptors derive from a woman younger than 30 in good health. The CDR3 runs from the conserved cysteine through the conserved F or W.

j_gene	v_gene	CDR3aa
TRBJ2-3	TRBV6-1	CASSDRWGTDTQYF
TRBJ1-5	TRBV7-8	CASSLTFEIQPQHF
TRBJ1-5	TRBV7-2	CASSLDGGVYQPQHF
TRBJ2-5	TRBV6-5	CASSEGHERETQYF
TRBJ2-3	TRBV10-3	CAIKAAGNSGTDTQYF
TRBJ2-1	TRBV5-4	CASSQGLDTLRGQFF
TRBJ2-2	TRBV7-9	CASSQATGAFGELFF
TRBJ2-7	TRBV5-1	CASSTGDSYEQYF
TRBJ2-2	TRBV27	CASSLVRTGELFF
TRBJ2-1	TRBV5-1	CASSLGGLGYNEQFF
TRBJ2-7	TRBV29-1	CSVGGGQTYEQYF
TRBJ2-6	TRBV5-4	CASSTDSSGANVLTF
TRBJ2-7	TRBV18	CASSPPSDRVLYEQYF
TRBJ2-7	TRBV4-1	CASSQFPSYEQYF
TRBJ2-2	TRBV7-3	CASSSHRAPGELFF
TRBJ1-1	TRBV7-3	CASSLHPNTEAFF
TRBJ2-7	TRBV28	CASRGGAFPYEQYF
TRBJ2-5	TRBV28	CASSSLLDQPQETQYF
TRBJ2-2	TRBV19	CASTPSAGGWDTGELFF
TRBJ2-5	TRBV5-4	CASSFGGVETQYF
TRBJ2-1	TRBV7-2	CASSLEGASGRAMYNEQFF
TRBJ1-1	TRBV7-9	CASSSKTRTGSEAFF
TRBJ2-2	TRBV28	CASSLPQGLAGELFF
TRBJ2-2	TRBV18	CASSTGTGNTGELFF
TRBJ2-7	TRBV7-9	CASSFGGHEQYF
TRBJ2-3	TRBV27	CASSFRGKDTQYF
TRBJ2-5	TRBV28	CASSSGRRYQETQYF
TRBJ2-7	TRBV9	CASSPRDRGYEQYF
TRBJ2-2	TRBV2	CASAFAGELFF
TRBJ2-1	TRBV23-1	CASSQAPAGGFESYNEQFF
TRBJ2-4	TRBV5-6	CASRPTGTGSYIQYF
TRBJ2-7	TRBV6-6	CASSYSVAGGYEQYF
TRBJ2-1	TRBV4-2	CASRGRYEQFF
TRBJ2-1	TRBV10-3	CAIGSDSYNEQFF
TRBJ2-1	TRBV5-1	CASRGRYEQFF
TRBJ2-1	TRBV19	CASSSPGLAYNEQFF
TRBJ1-2	TRBV6-1	CASSEIGTGGAYYGYTF
TRBJ2-7	TRBV7-8	CASSPKRGAYEQYF
TRBJ1-2	TRBV7-3	CASSLDRGYTF
TRBJ2-1	TRBV10-3	CAISESKLAVEQFF
TRBJ1-4	TRBV7-8	CASSPSPGNEKLFF
TRBJ1-4	TRBV18	CASSELLGRNEKLFF
TRBJ2-7	TRBV5-6	CASSLEGVRGYEQYF
TRBJ2-1	TRBV4-2	CASSRRLAANNEQFF
TRBJ1-5	TRBV9	CASSVAGQVPEPQHF
TRBJ2-4	TRBV28	CATQSPGLLGKNIQYF
TRBJ2-7	TRBV27	CASSVNRPPTSEQYF
TRBJ2-5	TRBV11-2	CASSFPPGTQYF
TRBJ2-1	TRBV4-2	CASSGTHSSYNEQFF
TRBJ2-7	TRBV18	CASSPPRDSYEQYF
TRBJ2-6	TRBV7-2	CASSPPHVGANVLTF
TRBJ2-5	TRBV5-1	CASNLAGETQYF
TRBJ1-2	TRBV20-1	CSAGVYYGYTF